What follows are 22 T cell receptor beta chains derived from one specimen sequenced in a study of blood T cell repertoires in COVID-19 (dated by TCRdb to the early 2020s). Receptor amplification or capture employed the immunoSEQ multiplex PCR assay. TCRdb's version of the immuneACCESS table is confined to in-frame rearrangements and falls short of the full clone set. An unresolved V gene accounts for under half of the shortfall where checked; the remainder is of unknown origin. The sample has 42,000 or so clones on record, 81% of them singletons. The biggest ten clones account for approximately 39% of the sample. Sequenced input: peripheral blood. The receptor source for this set is a man aged 35 to 55 with active or convalescent COVID-19.

This chain uses TRBV3-1 (or the pseudogene TRBV3-2) with TRBJ1-5, with 7 positions matching TRBD1. V was pared by 6 bases and J by 0 bases, with 2 bases of the junction left unmatched. The CDR3 length is 14 residues. The germline V gene encodes CDR1 LGHDT and CDR2 YNNKEL (reference sequence). The CDR3 protein is CASSRQGSNQPQHF. CDR3 sequence (DNA): TGTGCCAGCAGTCGACAGGGTAGCAATCAGCCCCAGCATTTT.

The rearrangement joins TRBV19 to TRBJ1-5; 10 bases map to TRBD1. Germline CDR1 is LNHDA and CDR2 is SQIVND (reference sequence). Germline trimming cut 6 bases from V and 5 bases from J; bases unmatched to any gene: 7. The CDR3 is made up of 15 amino acids. CDR3 DNA: TGTGCCAGTAGGTTAGGGGACAGGGGATATCAGCCCCAGCATTTT. Translation: CASRLGDRGYQPQHF. Filled out from reference TRBV19 and TRBJ1-5, the complete variable domain reads DGGITQSPKYLFRKEGQNVTLSCEQNLNHDAMYWYRQDPGQGLRLIYYSQIVNDFQKGDIAEGYSVSREKKESFPLTVTSAQKNPTAFYLCASRLGDRGYQPQHFGDGTRLSIL.

The V gene is TRBV7-9, the J gene TRBJ1-1, with D hard to call. Deletions cut 5 bases from V and 1 base from J, with 8 bases between. Germline V gives CDR1 SEHNR, CDR2 FQNEAQ (reference sequence). CDR3 length: 13 residues. In nucleotides, the CDR3 is TGTGCCAGCAGCAGCCGGGAGAACACTGAAGCTTTCTTT. It encodes CASSSRENTEAFF.

The CDR3 loop reads CASSLSGGLAYTQYF. The DNA of the CDR3 is TGTGCCAGCAGCCTTAGCGGGGGGTTGGCATATACGCAGTATTTT. This chain connects TRBV4-2 to TRBJ2-3; 10 bases are a match to TRBD2. Per the germline V gene, CDR1 is LGHNA and CDR2 is YNFKEQ. The CDR3 covers 15 residues. Losses at the gene ends were 4 bases for V and 7 bases for J; bases not matched to a gene: 8.

The rearrangement uses TRBV5-1 and TRBJ2-5; 9 bases map to TRBD1. CDR1 SGHRS and CDR2 YFSETQ come from the germline V gene. J lost 4 bases, V lost 2 bases, and 6 bases had no gene match. The CDR3 consists of 15 residues. CDR3 coding DNA: TGCGCCAGCAGCTTCGAACAGGGGGCTCGAGAGACCCAGTACTTC. As protein: CASSFEQGARETQYF.

V gene TRBV30 combines with J gene TRBJ1-3, with D unclear. Germline assignment: CDR1 GTSNPN and CDR2 SVGIG (reference sequence). This CDR3 has 14 amino acids. V lost 2 bases to trimming and J lost 7 bases, with 15 bases between them. The CDR3 sequence is CAWSRAGSHNTIYF. The DNA of the CDR3 is TGTGCCTGGAGTAGAGCCGGGTCCCATAACACCATATATTTT.

The V call is TRBV6-2 or TRBV6-3, the J call TRBJ1-6; 8 nucleotides line up with TRBD1. CDR3 length equals 13 residues. J was trimmed by 8 bases and V by 6 bases; bases with no gene match: 3. Per the germline V gene, CDR1 is MNHEY and CDR2 is SVGEGT. For the CDR3, the DNA is TGTGCCAGCAGCCACAGGGGGGATTCACCCCTCCACTTT. Translated: CASSHRGDSPLHF.

This clone was recorded only once. The chain joins TRBV29-1 to TRBJ1-1; 9 bases are shared with TRBD1. CDR3 length equals 14 residues. Germline values: CDR1 SQVTM, CDR2 ANQGSEA. The junction had 9 bases not matched to a gene; V was cut back by 6 bases and J by 4 bases. The CDR3 sequence is CSVDSGTGSTEAFF. The DNA for the CDR3 is TGCAGCGTCGACTCCGGGACAGGGAGCACTGAAGCTTTCTTT.

CDR3: CASSSGVNQPQHF. The CDR3, as DNA: TGTGCCAGCAGCTCCGGAGTCAATCAGCCCCAGCATTTT. J is TRBJ1-5 and V is TRBV7-2; D is undetermined. The V end was cut by 4 bases, the J end by 3 bases, with 7 bases between. The CDR3 totals 13 residues. From germline, CDR1 is SGHTA and CDR2 FQGNSA. Filled out from reference TRBV7-2 and TRBJ1-5, the complete variable domain reads GAGVSQSPSNKVTEKGKDVELRCDPISGHTALYWYRQSLGQGLEFLIYFQGNSAPDKSGLPSDRFSAERTGGSVSTLTIQRTQQEDSAVYLCASSSGVNQPQHFGDGTRLSIL.

This clone was recorded only once. The chain uses TRBV7-8 and TRBJ1-1, with D perhaps matching TRBD1 (5 bases). The CDR3 is made up of 14 amino acids. Germline V gene sequence: CDR1 SGHVS, CDR2 FQNEAQ. V was pared by 7 bases and J by 0 bases, with 12 bases between. The CDR3 coding sequence is TGTGCCAGCATGTACGGACACATGAACACTGAAGCTTTCTTT. Translating it yields CASMYGHMNTEAFF.

The chain links TRBV3-1 (or the pseudogene TRBV3-2) to TRBJ1-6, with 7 positions matching TRBD1. The V and J ends lost 3 bases and 4 bases, in that order; junction bases with no gene match: 6. CDR1 LGHDT and CDR2 YNNKEL come from the germline V gene (reference sequence). The CDR3 totals 16 residues. For the CDR3, the DNA is TGTGCCAGCAGCCAGCGGGACAGCCTTTATAATTCACCCCTCCACTTT. Translation: CASSQRDSLYNSPLHF.

In its sample, this clone was seen once. The rearrangement uses TRBV18 and TRBJ1-5; D remains unclear. The CDR3 spans 14 residues. Trimming removed 2 bases from V and 0 bases from J, with 5 bases in between. The V gene's germline CDR1 is KGHSH and CDR2 LQKENI. The chain's CDR3 is CASSPTDSNQPQHF. The DNA for the CDR3 is TGTGCCAGCTCACCAACAGATAGCAATCAGCCCCAGCATTTT.

The chain has TRBV5-1 and TRBJ1-1; TRBD1 matches 7 bases. The CDR3 length is 14 residues. Trimming took 3 bases from V and 0 from J; bases not matched to a gene: 2. Germline V gene lookup returns CDR1 SGHRS and CDR2 YFSETQ. The CDR3 bases are TGCGCCAGCAGCTCACAGGGGTTGAACACTGAAGCTTTCTTT. Protein: CASSSQGLNTEAFF.

The chain employs TRBV11-2 and TRBJ1-4, with no clear D. The ends were cut back, 4 bases at V and 3 bases at J, with 21 bases in the middle. The CDR3 consists of 18 residues. Germline V gives CDR1 SGHAT, CDR2 FQNNGV. CDR3 loop: CASSSSLNPAKANEKLFF. CDR3 sequence (DNA): TGTGCCAGCAGCTCCTCCCTCAATCCCGCGAAAGCTAATGAAAAACTGTTTTTT.

The J gene is TRBJ2-7, the V gene TRBV3-1 (or the pseudogene TRBV3-2), with D tentatively TRBD2 (5 bases). V dropped 2 bases and J dropped 3 bases, with 14 bases sitting between them. The germline gives CDR1 LGHDT, CDR2 YNNKEL (reference sequence). The CDR3 covers 15 residues. In nucleotides, the CDR3 is TGTGCCAGCAGCCAAACAAGCAGCGGAAGCTACGAGCAGTACTTC. Encoded protein: CASSQTSSGSYEQYF.

The CDR3 sequence: CASRQEAGGKDEQFF. The CDR3, as DNA: TGCGCCAGCAGACAAGAAGCGGGAGGGAAAGATGAGCAGTTCTTC. The rearrangement joins TRBV5-1 to TRBJ2-1, with 10 bases matching TRBD2. J lost 8 bases, V lost 5 bases, and 10 bases had no gene match. CDR3 size: 15 residues. Looked up from germline, CDR1 is SGHRS and CDR2 is YFSETQ.

The gene calls are TRBV5-6 and TRBJ2-2; tentatively, D is TRBD2 (6 bases). CDR1 is SGHDT, CDR2 YYEEEE, per germline. The CDR3 has 16 residues. V shed 0 bases and J shed 7 bases, with 16 bases lying between them. In DNA, the CDR3 is TGTGCCAGCAGCTTGGCCGGGGCCGACGGGGGCGGGGAGCTGTTTTTT. Amino acids: CASSLAGADGGGELFF. The variable domain in full, completed from reference TRBV5-6 and TRBJ2-2, reads DAGVTQSPTHLIKTRGQQVTLRCSPKSGHDTVSWYQQALGQGPQFIFQYYEEEERQRGNFPDRFSGHQFPNYSSELNVNALLLGDSALYLCASSLAGADGGGELFFGEGSRLTVL.

The chain combines TRBV6-5 with TRBJ2-7, with D possibly matching TRBD1 (5 bases). This CDR3 contains 12 residues. The germline V gene has CDR1 MNHEY and CDR2 SVGAGI. Trimming shortened V by 5 bases and J by 6 bases, and 11 bases separated the two germline ends. This chain's CDR3 is CASSPLGAEQYF. The DNA for the CDR3 is TGTGCCAGCAGTCCCCTTGGGGCCGAGCAGTACTTC.

This clone was picked up a small number of times. The J gene is TRBJ2-7, the V gene TRBV30, with D perhaps TRBD2 (5 bases). The CDR3 totals 11 residues. The germline V and J ends were trimmed by 3 bases and 9 bases, with 12 bases remaining between them. In germline, CDR1 is GTSNPN, CDR2 SVGIG (reference sequence). DNA for the CDR3: TGTGCCTGGAGCCAGACTCGGGGGCAGTACTTC. It codes for CAWSQTRGQYF. Full variable domain (missing parts from reference TRBV30 and TRBJ2-7): SQTIHQWPATLVQPVGSPLSLECTVEGTSNPNLYWYRQAAGRGLQLLFYSVGIGQISSEVPQNLSASRPQDRQFILSSKKLLLSDSGFYLCAWSQTRGQYFGPGTRLTVT.

V is TRBV5-1 and J is TRBJ2-3, with 14 bases matching TRBD2. CDR1 and CDR2 (germline): SGHRS, YFSETQ. J gave up 0 bases and V 4 bases, and 4 bases lay outside the gene matches. CDR3 size: 17 residues. The CDR3 DNA sequence: TGCGCCAGCAGCCGAGGGACTAGCGGGAGTAGCACAGATACGCAGTATTTT. Amino acids: CASSRGTSGSSTDTQYF.

This clone has a single count. The chain couples TRBV28 to TRBJ1-1; no clear D gene. V dropped 1 base and J dropped 1 base, with 10 bases sitting between them. Per germline, CDR1 MDHEN and CDR2 SYDVKM. The CDR3 is made up of 15 amino acids. CDR3 coding DNA: TGTGCCAGCAGTTTATCGGGGAAGGGGAACACTGAAGCTTTCTTT. Translation: CASSLSGKGNTEAFF.

The gene calls are TRBV5-1 and TRBJ1-1, with D unclear. V lost 0 bases and J 1 base, leaving 7 bases between the germline ends. CDR3 size: 14 residues. Germline V gives CDR1 SGHRS, CDR2 YFSETQ. CDR3 sequence (DNA): TGCGCCAGCAGCTTGGAGGCGGGGAACACTGAAGCTTTCTTT. Residues: CASSLEAGNTEAFF.